This T cell receptor beta chain was sequenced for a study of beta chain features in type 1 diabetes. Study-wide results and caveats: Significant though moderate, a shortening of TCRB CDR3s appeared in all four CD4+ subsets of Type 1 diabetes patients.

Expressed TCRB transcripts were sequenced because the entire RNA isolate underwent reverse transcription. Clones were read by immunoSEQ multiplex PCR, and TCRdb kept only the in-frame ones, dropping some. The data contain about 650,000 clones, about an eighth of them singletons. This clone was picked up a small number of times. Its specificity is not known. CDR3 length equals 13 residues. Material: naive CD4+ T cells from blood. The chain recombines TRBV21-1 with TRBJ2-7; TRBD2 is the table's D call and was not checked against the DNA. TRBV21-1 has pseudogene status. This receptor was identified in a man younger than 40 with type 1 diabetes. CDR3 amino acids: CASIWRGSYEQYF. CDR3 DNA sequence: TGTGCCAGCATATGGAGGGGAAGCTACGAGCAGTACTTC.